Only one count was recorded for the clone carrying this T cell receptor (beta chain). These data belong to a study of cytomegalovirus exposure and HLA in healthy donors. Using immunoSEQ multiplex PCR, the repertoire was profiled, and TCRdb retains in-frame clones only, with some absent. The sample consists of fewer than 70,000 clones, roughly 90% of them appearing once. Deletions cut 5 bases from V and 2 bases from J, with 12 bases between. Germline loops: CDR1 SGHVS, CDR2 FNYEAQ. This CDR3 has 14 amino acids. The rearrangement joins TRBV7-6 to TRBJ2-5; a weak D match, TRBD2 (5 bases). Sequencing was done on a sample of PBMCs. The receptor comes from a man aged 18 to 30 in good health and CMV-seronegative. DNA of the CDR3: TGTGCCAGCAGCCCCGACTACAGACAAGAGACCCAGTACTTC. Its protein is CASSPDYRQETQYF.